This T cell receptor (beta chain) is from a study of cytomegalovirus exposure and HLA in healthy donors. Those who donated were healthy bone marrow donors. Although they were nominally healthy when sampled, donors likely had unrecorded immune exposures. 13 Jbeta primers and 60 Vbeta primers were used for the PCR. Measured with immunoSEQ multiplex PCR; TCRdb has only the in-frame clones, and not every one. The repertoire includes 100,000 or so clones, 82% of them detected once, and 3% to 4% sits in the top ten. Turning to this clone: Its antigen is undetermined.

General observations from the study: Presence/absence analysis assumed near-uniform sequencing depth across donors.

The sequenced material came from PBMCs. The receptor was isolated from a man aged 30-40 years in good health and CMV-seropositive.

The CDR3 sequence is CASRGEGAASGSYEQYF. The CDR3 coding sequence is TGTGCCTCACGAGGGGAGGGGGCGGCTAGCGGGAGTTACGAGCAGTACTTC. The chain joins TRBV30 to TRBJ2-7, with 10 positions matching TRBD2. Germline assignment: CDR1 GTSNPN and CDR2 SVGIG (reference sequence). Trimming took 7 bases from V and 4 from J; bases not matched to a gene: 19. The CDR3 loop spans 17 amino acids.